Here is one TCR beta chain with its context. In the authors' methods: Using reference gene primer amplification, nucleated cell counts were estimated. Profiled with immunoSEQ multiplex PCR; TCRdb holds only in-frame clones, not every one. The DNA was the basis for D and trimming; V, J and clone size are from that table. This table holds about 180,000 clones, 80% to 90% found once. The sample comes from a study of blood T cell repertoires in COVID-19. Study details: Whether acute or convalescent, the COVID-19 samples came from the United States, Italy and Spain.

The CDR3 length is 15 residues. V lost 0 bases and J 8 bases, leaving 13 bases between the germline ends. Germline assignment: CDR1 MGHRA and CDR2 YSYEKL. This TCR derives from a young man who had recovered from COVID-19. The chain is built from TRBV4-1 and TRBJ1-4; D call uncertain. Input material: peripheral blood. CDR3 nucleotide sequence: TGCGCCAGCAGCCAAGAGGAGGTCGGTCTCGAAAAACTGTTTTTT. Translation: CASSQEEVGLEKLFF.